One and the same sample provided the 31 T cell receptor beta chains below, sequenced in a study of regulatory T cells in long-lasting Graves disease. Time point in this sample: newly diagnosed GD, antithyroid drugs for less than 3 months. PBMC RNA served as the TCR library source. Assembly of TCR beta libraries relied on iRepertoire HTBI primers together with Arm-PCR of CDR3 regions. MiXCR, run by TCRdb on the multiplex PCR reads, gives a single entry per CDR3 protein. The data hold under 300,000 distinct CDR3 sequences, with around 20% observed a single time. Specimen: peripheral blood mononuclear cells (PBMCs), collected at new diagnosis, from a patient treated with antithyroid drugs. Receptors were obtained from a female donor with Graves disease.

This clonotype appeared a few times. V gene TRBV19 combines with J gene TRBJ1-5; possible D gene TRBD1, 6 bases. V was clipped by 6 bases and J by 7 bases, with 16 bases between them. The CDR3 is 14 amino acids. CDR1 is LNHDA and CDR2 is SQIVND in the germline V gene (reference sequence). This chain's CDR3 is CASRGAGVGQPQHF. DNA for the CDR3: TGTGCCAGTAGGGGGGCAGGGGTGGGCCAGCCCCAGCATTTT.

V gene TRBV27 combines with J gene TRBJ1-2; no definite D call. This CDR3 contains 13 residues. V lost 6 bases to trimming and J lost 7 bases, with 15 bases between them. The germline CDR1 and CDR2 sequences are MNHEY and SMNVEV (reference sequence). The CDR3 loop reads CASSHRVLGGYTF. CDR3 nucleotide sequence: TGTGCCAGCAGCCACCGGGTTTTAGGTGGCTACACCTTC.

This clonotype was detected ten times or more. The chain uses TRBV2 and TRBJ2-3; TRBD1 matches at 10 bases. J lost 6 bases, V lost 4 bases, and 7 bases had no gene match. Germline CDR1 is SNHLY and CDR2 is FYNNEI. CDR3 length equals 15 residues. Written as DNA, the CDR3 is TGTGCCAGCAGTGGGGACAGGGGAAATGGGGATACGCAGTATTTT. Amino acids: CASSGDRGNGDTQYF.

The rearrangement links TRBV10-3 to TRBJ2-3; possible D gene TRBD1, 6 bases. CDR1 ENHRY and CDR2 SYGVKD come from the germline V gene. V was pared by 3 bases and J by 4 bases, with 8 bases between. CDR3 length equals 13 residues. The CDR3 DNA reads TGTGCCATCAGTGAACAGGGAGCAGATACGCAGTATTTT. It specifies CAISEQGADTQYF.

This clonotype was found many times. The rearrangement uses TRBV5-1 and TRBJ1-1; D is possibly TRBD1 (6 bases). This CDR3 has 16 amino acids. CDR1 and CDR2 (germline): SGHRS, YFSETQ. Trimming removed 0 bases from V and 1 base from J, with 13 bases in between. CDR3: CASSLGGAGRNTEAFF. The CDR3 DNA is TGCGCCAGCAGCTTGGGGGGGGCAGGGAGGAACACTGAAGCTTTCTTT.

The genes are TRBV5-5 and TRBJ1-6, with TRBD1 matching 10 bases. The V and J ends lost 5 bases and 10 bases, in that order; junction bases with no gene match: 9. Per germline, CDR1 SGHKS and CDR2 YYEKEE (reference sequence). The length of the CDR3 is 15 residues. This CDR3 is CASRDTGTGDSPLHF. The CDR3 DNA reads TGTGCCAGCAGGGACACCGGGACAGGGGACTCACCCCTCCACTTT. Based on the CDR3 plus reference TRBV5-5 and TRBJ1-6, the full variable domain is DAGVTQSPTHLIKTRGQQVTLRCSPISGHKSVSWYQQVLGQGPQFIFQYYEKEERGRGNFPDRFSARQFPNYSSELNVNALLLGDSALYLCASRDTGTGDSPLHFGNGTRLTVT.

This clonotype was detected many times. The J gene is TRBJ2-3, the V gene TRBV6-1; perhaps TRBD2 as D (6 bases). Germline lookup yields CDR1 MNHNS and CDR2 SASEGT. Trimming took 5 bases from V and 1 from J, leaving 13 bases between them. CDR3 length: 15 amino acids. CDR3 in amino acids: CASSTPWGGTDTQYF. The CDR3 DNA follows: TGTGCCAGCAGTACTCCCTGGGGGGGCACAGATACGCAGTATTTT.

This clonotype was seen ten or more times. V and J are TRBV20-1 and TRBJ2-3; D is possibly TRBD1 or TRBD2 (5 bases each). The CDR3 contains 16 residues. Germline V gene data show CDR1 as DFQATT and CDR2 as SNEGSKA (reference sequence). Trimming shortened V by 3 bases and J by 6 bases, and 22 bases separated the two germline ends. The CDR3 reads CSARFWDPAKGDTQYF. CDR3 nucleotides: TGCAGTGCTAGGTTCTGGGACCCAGCAAAAGGGGATACGCAGTATTTT.

The rearrangement links TRBV6-1 to TRBJ2-1; 9 nucleotides align to TRBD2. The V segment lost 4 bases and the J segment 14 bases; nucleotides outside the gene matches: 12. The CDR3 loop spans 14 amino acids. Germline values: CDR1 MNHNS, CDR2 SASEGT. Here the CDR3 DNA reads TGTGCCAGCAGTGCCCTAGTAGGGAGCGGGAGGAAGTTCTTC. Translation gives CASSALVGSGRKFF.

CDR3 nucleotide sequence: TGTGCCAGCAGCCCTCGGACTAGCGGCCACAATGAGCAGTTCTTC. Translation: CASSPRTSGHNEQFF. The chain employs TRBV11-1 and TRBJ2-1; TRBD2 aligns across 10 bases. The CDR3 loop spans 15 amino acids. Germline V gene sequence: CDR1 SGHAT, CDR2 FQDESV (reference sequence). Trimming removed 5 bases from V and 5 bases from J; junction bases left unmatched: 6.

This clonotype was counted at least ten times. The chain joins TRBV7-2 to TRBJ2-1, with TRBD2 matching over 7 bases. Germline loops: CDR1 SGHTA, CDR2 FQGNSA. V gave up 2 bases and J gave up 4 bases; unmatched junction bases: 5. This CDR3 has 15 residues. In nucleotides, the CDR3 is TGTGCCAGCAGCTTATGGGGGAGGGCGTACAATGAGCAGTTCTTC. Protein sequence: CASSLWGRAYNEQFF.

As regards this clonotype: This likely came from a read error, as a far larger clone is one base away. Since no conserved phenylalanine or tryptophan closes the CDR3, a read error is the likely cause. The chain joins TRBV7-8 to TRBJ2-1, with D perhaps TRBD2 (6 bases). This CDR3 spans 13 amino acids. Looked up from germline, CDR1 is SGHVS and CDR2 is FQNEAQ. Trimming stripped 7 bases from V and 5 bases from J, with 12 bases between. CDR3 sequence reads: CASTNRRDNEQFL. DNA for the CDR3: TGTGCCAGCACCAACCGGAGGGACAATGAGCAGTTCCTC.

The chain is built from TRBV9 and TRBJ1-5, with 8 bases identical to TRBD1. Looked up from germline, CDR1 is SGDLS and CDR2 is YYNGEE. V shed 5 bases and J 3 bases; nucleotides not matched to a gene: 4. The CDR3 runs to 14 residues. Here the CDR3 DNA reads TGTGCCAGCAGTGGGACAGGAGCCAATCAGCCCCAGCATTTT. Translating gives CASSGTGANQPQHF.

The chain employs TRBV28 and TRBJ1-5, with 7 bases that match TRBD1. The CDR3 is 16 amino acids. V was pared by 6 bases and J by 5 bases, with 13 bases of the junction left unmatched. The germline V gene encodes CDR1 MDHEN and CDR2 SYDVKM. The chain's CDR3 is CASSKPTGDKDQPQHF. The CDR3 coding sequence is TGTGCCAGCAGCAAACCTACAGGGGACAAAGATCAGCCCCAGCATTTT.

This clonotype appeared many times. The chain has TRBV5-1 and TRBJ2-1; D is uncertain. Germline V gene lookup returns CDR1 SGHRS and CDR2 YFSETQ. The CDR3 contains 12 residues. The V end lost 4 bases, the J end lost 7 bases, and 9 bases lay between the germline ends. CDR3 sequence reads: CASSPHRNEQFF. The CDR3 coding sequence is TGCGCCAGCAGCCCACACAGAAATGAGCAGTTCTTC.

This clonotype was seen many times. This rearrangement joins TRBV29-1 to TRBJ1-4; D remains unclear. The CDR3 consists of 12 residues. Germline V gene sequence: CDR1 SQVTM, CDR2 ANQGSEA. Trimming removed 4 bases at V and 7 bases at J, with 10 bases between. CDR3 in DNA: TGCAGCGTTGCCCTCCTAGGTGAAAAACTGTTTTTT. Translation: CSVALLGEKLFF.

Many counts were recorded for this clonotype. This sequence joins TRBV3-1 and TRBJ1-2; the D is unclear. The CDR3 is 15 residues long. Germline V gene lookup returns CDR1 LGHDT and CDR2 YNNKEL (reference sequence). The ends were cut back, 0 bases at V and 3 bases at J, with 11 bases in the middle. The CDR3 DNA is TGTGCCAGCAGCCAAGATCCTCAGGTCGACTATGGCTACACCTTC. This codes for CASSQDPQVDYGYTF.

The chain is built from TRBV12-3 or TRBV12-4 and TRBJ1-4; D unresolved. The CDR3 consists of 16 residues. Trimming removed 6 bases from V and 0 bases from J, with 14 bases in between. CDR3 protein: CASRAGSFATNEKLFF. The CDR3 DNA sequence: TGTGCCAGCAGGGCGGGGTCTTTTGCAACTAATGAAAAACTGTTTTTT.

This clonotype was recorded only once. The chain uses TRBV7-2 and TRBJ2-5; D remains ambiguous. Germline CDR1 is SGHTA and CDR2 is FQGNSA. With 5 bases removed from V and 2 bases from J, the gap between germline ends came to 12 bases. The CDR3 length is 14 residues. Here the CDR3 DNA reads TGTGCCAGCAGCCCCTTTGTCGGACAAGAGACCCAGTACTTC. This gives the protein CASSPFVGQETQYF.

This clonotype was detected many times. V is TRBV12-3 or TRBV12-4 and J is TRBJ2-7; TRBD2 agrees at 9 bases. The J segment lost 2 bases and the V segment lost 6 bases, leaving 5 bases of the junction unmatched. The CDR3 contains 14 residues. Written as DNA, the CDR3 is TGTGCCAGCAGACTGACTAGCGGAGCCTACGAGCAGTACTTC. The encoded protein is CASRLTSGAYEQYF.

This clonotype was seen repeatedly, ten times or more. The chain links TRBV19 to TRBJ2-1; TRBD1 aligns across 8 bases. V trimming: 4 bases; J trimming: 6 bases; junction bases outside the gene matches: 8. Germline CDR1 is LNHDA and CDR2 is SQIVND (reference sequence). CDR3 length: 15 amino acids. The CDR3 reads CASSRDGQGPNEQFF. The CDR3 nucleotides are TGTGCCAGTAGTAGGGATGGACAGGGCCCCAATGAGCAGTTCTTC. Based on the CDR3 plus reference TRBV19 and TRBJ2-1, the full variable domain is DGGITQSPKYLFRKEGQNVTLSCEQNLNHDAMYWYRQDPGQGLRLIYYSQIVNDFQKGDIAEGYSVSREKKESFPLTVTSAQKNPTAFYLCASSRDGQGPNEQFFGPGTRLTVL.

In this sample, this clonotype turned up many times. The chain uses TRBV6-2 or TRBV6-3 and TRBJ1-1; no clear D. The germline V gene has CDR1 MNHEY and CDR2 SVGEGT. The CDR3 extends over 13 amino acids. V lost 2 bases and J lost 0, with 4 bases in between. CDR3 amino acids: CASSYVVNTEAFF. DNA of the CDR3: TGTGCCAGCAGTTACGTGGTGAACACTGAAGCTTTCTTT.

This clonotype was detected ten times or more. One end of the junction varies from germline; a read error may be responsible. The chain uses TRBV5-1 and TRBJ1-1, with no clear D. Germline-derived CDR1 and CDR2 are SGHRS and YFSETQ. This CDR3 is built from 13 residues. CDR3: CASSSISGTEAFF. CDR3 nucleotides: TGTGCCAGCAGCTCAATTAGCGGAACTGAAGCTTTCTTT.

This clonotype was seen a few times. The chain carries TRBV6-2 or TRBV6-3 and TRBJ1-4; 8 nucleotides agree with TRBD1. Trimming at V came to 6 bases and at J to 4 bases, leaving 10 bases not matched to a gene. Germline assignment: CDR1 MNHEY and CDR2 SVGEGT. The CDR3 consists of 16 residues. As DNA, the CDR3 is TGTGCCAGCAGCAGCTACCGGGACAGGAGTAATGAAAAACTGTTTTTT. This translates into CASSSYRDRSNEKLFF.

The V and J genes are TRBV7-6 and TRBJ1-5; D call uncertain. The CDR3 spans 12 residues. Germline V lookup: CDR1 SGHVS, CDR2 FNYEAQ. V lost 3 bases and J lost 6, with 6 bases in between. CDR3 sequence reads: CASSFSGQPQHF. In DNA form, the CDR3 reads TGTGCCAGCAGCTTTTCTGGTCAGCCCCAGCATTTT.

Concerning this clonotype itself: A much larger clone is a single base away; this may be a read error. The rearrangement links TRBV27 to TRBJ1-2; D not resolved. Germline CDR1 and CDR2: MNHEY and SMNVEV (reference sequence). V was cut by 5 bases and J by 4 bases, with 17 bases left in between. The CDR3 consists of 15 residues. The CDR3 protein is CASSDPTEKGYGYTF. CDR3 sequence (DNA): TGTGCCAGCAGTGACCCCACGGAGAAAGGCTATGGCTACACCTTC.

Turning to this clonotype: This may come from a read error, since a much larger clone is one base off. This sequence joins TRBV7-2 and TRBJ1-2; D may be TRBD1 (5 bases). The CDR3 is 13 residues long. Trimming removed 6 bases from V and 7 bases from J, with 15 bases in between. Germline V CDR1 and CDR2: SGHTA, FQGNSA. For the CDR3, the DNA is TGTGCCAGCAGACCCAATCGGGGGGGTGGCTACACCTTC. Protein: CASRPNRGGGYTF.

This rearrangement joins TRBV13 to TRBJ2-7, with 10 bases identical to TRBD1. V gave up 5 bases and J gave up 5 bases; unmatched junction bases: 6. The CDR3 consists of 14 residues. CDR1 and CDR2 from the germline V gene are PRHDT and FYEKMQ (reference sequence). The CDR3: CASSAGTGAHEQYF. The CDR3 nucleotides read TGTGCCAGCAGCGCCGGGACAGGGGCCCACGAGCAGTACTTC.

This clonotype has a count of ten or more. Written as DNA, the CDR3 is TGTGCCATCAGTGAGAAGATAGCGGGGATGTTGGGTGAGCAGTTCTTC. Translation: CAISEKIAGMLGEQFF. V gene TRBV10-3 combines with J gene TRBJ2-1; 8 bases map to TRBD2. J was trimmed by 9 bases and V by 2 bases; bases with no gene match: 12. Germline V gene data show CDR1 as ENHRY and CDR2 as SYGVKD. CDR3 length: 16 amino acids.

Concerning this clonotype: A much more abundant neighbour one base away suggests this may be a read error. This rearrangement joins TRBV20-1 to TRBJ2-5, with a possible D match to TRBD1 (6 bases). The germline V and J ends were trimmed by 7 bases and 0 bases, with 9 bases remaining between them. CDR3 size: 12 residues. CDR1 is DFQATT, CDR2 SNEGSKA, per germline (reference sequence). The CDR3 sequence: CSVGQYQETQYF. The DNA of the CDR3 is TGCAGTGTTGGACAGTACCAAGAGACCCAGTACTTC.

This chain uses TRBV2 with TRBJ1-2; 7 positions match TRBD1. In germline, CDR1 is SNHLY, CDR2 FYNNEI. The V gene end was trimmed by 3 bases and the J gene end by 4 bases; junction bases not matched to a gene: 8. This CDR3 is built from 15 residues. CDR3 nucleotides: TGTGCCAGCAGTGATCCCGGGACAGCTCTCTATGGCTACACCTTC. Encoded protein: CASSDPGTALYGYTF.